This passage covers 32 T cell receptor beta chains from one sample sequenced in a study of cytomegalovirus exposure and HLA in healthy donors (dated by TCRdb to the late 2010s). The library was produced with the immunoSEQ multiplex PCR assay. For the multiplex PCR, a mixture combining 60 forward primers for TCR Vbeta segments and 13 reverse primers for TCR Jbeta segments was used. This is the immuneACCESS table as TCRdb keeps it, with only in-frame sequences that have V and J called. A part of the clones is gone; compared with another copy, unresolved V genes explain less than half, and the rest is unexplained. The sample table holds around 140,000 clones, of which approximately 77% were seen once. The leading ten clones occupy about 1% of the sample. Material: PBMCs. These receptors were collected from a woman aged 55-70 years in good health and CMV-seronegative.

The V and J genes are TRBV5-1 and TRBJ1-6, with 7 bases that match TRBD1. V was pared by 1 base and J by 5 bases, with 3 bases of the junction left unmatched. CDR3 length: 15 residues. From germline, CDR1 is SGHRS and CDR2 YFSETQ. The CDR3 DNA reads TGCGCCAGCAGCTTGCCCGGGACAGATAATTCACCCCTCCACTTT. Its translation: CASSLPGTDNSPLHF.

The count of this clone is one. The V gene is TRBV5-1, the J gene TRBJ2-7; 12 bases match TRBD1. V was pared by 4 bases and J by 7 bases, with 12 bases of the junction left unmatched. CDR3 length: 16 residues. Germline V gene sequence: CDR1 SGHRS, CDR2 YFSETQ. CDR3 sequence: CASSAAGTGGRMEQYF. The CDR3 DNA reads as TGCGCCAGCAGCGCCGCCGGGACAGGGGGCCGTATGGAGCAGTACTTC.

The chain carries TRBV5-5 and TRBJ2-2; 8 nucleotides match TRBD2. The CDR3 consists of 18 residues. The V and J ends lost 2 bases and 5 bases, in that order; junction bases with no gene match: 14. Per germline, CDR1 SGHKS and CDR2 YYEKEE (reference sequence). The CDR3 coding sequence is TGTGCCAGCAGCTTTCGTTTTGAGCGGGGGCTATGGACCGGGGAGCTGTTTTTT. Protein: CASSFRFERGLWTGELFF.

This rearrangement joins TRBV5-4 to TRBJ1-6; TRBD1 aligns across 8 bases. This CDR3 contains 16 residues. With V trimmed by 0 bases and J by 7 bases, 6 bases remained unmatched. CDR1 is SGHNT, CDR2 YYREEE, per germline (reference sequence). In DNA form, the CDR3 reads TGTGCCAGCAGCTTGGAGCAGGGGGCTCGGAATTCACCCCTCCACTTT. Its translation: CASSLEQGARNSPLHF.

This chain connects TRBV7-9 to TRBJ2-5; 8 nucleotides agree with TRBD1. Germline values: CDR1 SEHNR, CDR2 FQNEAQ (reference sequence). The V and J ends lost 5 bases and 4 bases, in that order; junction bases with no gene match: 9. The CDR3 totals 15 residues. The CDR3 protein is CASSPGQGSGETQYF. CDR3 nucleotides: TGTGCCAGCAGCCCAGGACAGGGTAGTGGAGAGACCCAGTACTTC.

This clone appeared a few times. The J gene is TRBJ2-2, the V gene TRBV28, with a weak D call TRBD2 (5 bases). This CDR3 spans 16 amino acids. The V end was cut by 2 bases, the J end by 3 bases, with 13 bases between. Germline loops: CDR1 MDHEN, CDR2 SYDVKM. DNA for the CDR3: TGTGCCAGCAGTTTAGCTTTGGCGGACTACACCGGGGAGCTGTTTTTT. Protein sequence: CASSLALADYTGELFF.

Worth noting for this clone: Other nucleotide sequences in the sample specify the same CDR3. The chain has TRBV5-1 and TRBJ2-7; maybe TRBD1 (5 bases). V was trimmed by 4 bases and J by 1 base, leaving 9 bases between them. The length of the CDR3 is 13 residues. Germline CDR1 SGHRS, CDR2 YFSETQ. This CDR3 reads CASSIDRSYEQYF. The CDR3 coding sequence is TGCGCCAGCAGCATTGACAGATCCTACGAGCAGTACTTC. The full variable domain, its missing parts supplied by reference TRBV5-1 and TRBJ2-7, is KAGVTQTPRYLIKTRGQQVTLSCSPISGHRSVSWYQQTPGQGLQFLFEYFSETQRNKGNFPGRFSGRQFSNSRSEMNVSTLELGDSALYLCASSIDRSYEQYFGPGTRLTVT.

This clone was seen a few times. This chain uses TRBV19 with TRBJ2-5; D remains ambiguous. The ends were cut back, 0 bases at V and 5 bases at J, with 22 bases in the middle. Germline V gene sequence: CDR1 LNHDA, CDR2 SQIVND (reference sequence). There are 18 residues in the CDR3. Here the CDR3 DNA reads TGTGCCAGTAGTATAGATCAACCGGGTTCTGGTCCAAGGGAGACCCAGTACTTC. Translating gives CASSIDQPGSGPRETQYF. Filled out from reference TRBV19 and TRBJ2-5, the complete variable domain reads DGGITQSPKYLFRKEGQNVTLSCEQNLNHDAMYWYRQDPGQGLRLIYYSQIVNDFQKGDIAEGYSVSREKKESFPLTVTSAQKNPTAFYLCASSIDQPGSGPRETQYFGPGTRLLVL.

This clone was counted between two and nine times. The V and J genes are TRBV13 and TRBJ1-1, with TRBD1 matching over 9 bases. This CDR3 region has 17 residues. The germline V gene has CDR1 PRHDT and CDR2 FYEKMQ (reference sequence). With V trimmed by 4 bases and J by 0 bases, 9 bases remained unmatched. The CDR3 spells CASSSAYTGGLNTEAFF. DNA for the CDR3: TGTGCCAGCAGCTCAGCCTATACAGGGGGCCTGAACACTGAAGCTTTCTTT.

The chain carries TRBV9 and TRBJ2-7; TRBD2 aligns across 7 bases. There are 12 residues in the CDR3. Germline loops: CDR1 SGDLS, CDR2 YYNGEE. Unmatched junction bases numbered 3, after V lost 3 bases and J lost 6 bases. CDR3 coding DNA: TGTGCCAGCAGCGGCAGGGAGGGCGAGCAGTACTTC. Translated: CASSGREGEQYF.

The chain uses TRBV30 and TRBJ2-5; TRBD2 aligns across 7 bases. V shed 3 bases and J 9 bases; nucleotides not matched to a gene: 16. The CDR3 is 15 amino acids. Germline assignment: CDR1 GTSNPN and CDR2 SVGIG (reference sequence). This chain's CDR3 is CAWREIGTNSLPQYF. DNA of the CDR3: TGTGCCTGGAGGGAAATCGGGACTAACAGTCTGCCCCAGTACTTC.

The chain is built from TRBV28 and TRBJ2-5, with 8 positions matching TRBD2. CDR3 length: 14 amino acids. The germline V gene has CDR1 MDHEN and CDR2 SYDVKM. Trimming removed 8 bases from V and 4 bases from J; junction bases left unmatched: 9. The CDR3 sequence: CASQLAAWGETQYF. Written as DNA, the CDR3 is TGTGCCAGCCAACTAGCGGCCTGGGGAGAGACCCAGTACTTC.

The chain combines TRBV18 with TRBJ2-4; TRBD1 matches 9 bases. Per germline, CDR1 KGHSH and CDR2 LQKENI. The J segment lost 7 bases and the V segment lost 2 bases, leaving 6 bases of the junction unmatched. The length of the CDR3 is 15 residues. CDR3 amino acids: CASSPGDREWNIQYF. Here the CDR3 DNA reads TGTGCCAGCTCACCAGGGGACAGGGAGTGGAACATTCAGTACTTC.

This clone was picked up a small number of times. The V gene is TRBV27, the J gene TRBJ2-6; D not resolved. Germline lookup yields CDR1 MNHEY and CDR2 SMNVEV (reference sequence). V was trimmed by 5 bases and J by 3 bases, leaving 5 bases between them. This CDR3 is built from 13 residues. The CDR3 loop is CASSPNGANVLTF. The CDR3 DNA follows: TGTGCCAGCAGTCCCAATGGGGCCAACGTCCTGACTTTC.

The chain combines TRBV18 with TRBJ2-5; weak D call: TRBD1 (5 bases). Between the trimmed V and J ends, which lost 6 bases and 2 bases, there was a span of 16 bases. The CDR3 spans 15 residues. Germline CDR1 KGHSH, CDR2 LQKENI. CDR3 amino acids: CASSSYSGIQETQYF. CDR3 bases: TGTGCCAGCTCCTCTTACTCAGGGATACAAGAGACCCAGTACTTC.

This chain uses TRBV6-1 with TRBJ1-4; D remains unclear. CDR3 length: 13 residues. Germline-derived CDR1 and CDR2 are MNHNS and SASEGT. The V gene lost 6 bases and the J gene lost 8 bases, with 13 bases spanning the gap. The DNA of the CDR3 is TGTGCCAGCAGGTCCTATTCCCGCGAAAAACTGTTTTTT. Translating gives CASRSYSREKLFF.

The chain joins TRBV14 to TRBJ1-4; a possible D gene is TRBD1 (5 bases). V was clipped by 4 bases and J by 13 bases, with 16 bases between them. Germline lookup yields CDR1 SGHDN and CDR2 FVKESK. This CDR3 is built from 13 residues. The CDR3 DNA sequence: TGTGCCAGCAGCCTAGGGGACTCCCGAGGACTGTTTTTT. Residues: CASSLGDSRGLFF.

This chain connects TRBV7-9 to TRBJ2-7, with D perhaps matching TRBD2 (6 bases). V dropped 4 bases and J dropped 1 base, with 11 bases sitting between them. This CDR3 spans 14 amino acids. Per germline, CDR1 SEHNR and CDR2 FQNEAQ (reference sequence). CDR3 residues: CASSSTGRSYEQYF. In DNA form, the CDR3 reads TGTGCCAGCAGCTCCACGGGGAGGTCCTACGAGCAGTACTTC.

Only one count was recorded for this clone. V is TRBV7-9 and J is TRBJ2-6; the D gene is possibly TRBD1 (6 bases). CDR3 length: 16 residues. Germline V lookup: CDR1 SEHNR, CDR2 FQNEAQ (reference sequence). Deletions cut 5 bases from V and 1 base from J, with 12 bases between. The CDR3 DNA sequence: TGTGCCAGCAGCCTAAGGCAGGGGTCTGGGGCCAACGTCCTGACTTTC. Protein sequence: CASSLRQGSGANVLTF.

The rearrangement uses TRBV30 and TRBJ2-1, with 9 bases identical to TRBD1. V gave up 7 bases and J gave up 15 bases; unmatched junction bases: 10. This CDR3 is built from 11 residues. The germline V gene encodes CDR1 GTSNPN and CDR2 SVGIG (reference sequence). The CDR3 loop reads CAFHHRGRVFF. For the CDR3, the DNA is TGTGCCTTCCATCACAGGGGGCGCGTGTTCTTC.

V usage is TRBV6-4 and J usage is TRBJ1-2; TRBD1 aligns across 9 bases. This CDR3 is built from 14 residues. V lost 4 bases, J lost 7 bases, and 7 bases stayed unmatched. The germline V gene has CDR1 MRHNA and CDR2 SNTAGT. For the CDR3, the DNA is TGTGCCAGCAGTGTAGATACAGGGGGCGGTGGCTACACCTTC. This translates into CASSVDTGGGGYTF.

This chain uses TRBV7-9 with TRBJ1-1, with D perhaps matching TRBD1 (6 bases). V lost 5 bases and J lost 5, with 21 bases in between. Germline V lookup: CDR1 SEHNR, CDR2 FQNEAQ (reference sequence). CDR3 size: 16 residues. In DNA form, the CDR3 reads TGTGCCAGCAGCCCCAGTGGTCTAGCAGGGGTGACTGAAGCTTTCTTT. Its translation is CASSPSGLAGVTEAFF.

The chain employs TRBV10-3 and TRBJ1-1; D is ambiguous. The germline CDR1 and CDR2 sequences are ENHRY and SYGVKD. The CDR3 consists of 19 residues. The ends were cut back, 5 bases at V and 0 bases at J, with 25 bases in the middle. The CDR3 DNA reads TGTGCCATCAGTTCGGAGTTAGAGAGGGTGTATGGGATGAACACTGAAGCTTTCTTT. It translates to CAISSELERVYGMNTEAFF.

The chain carries TRBV5-1 and TRBJ2-2; 13 bases align to TRBD2. The V and J ends lost 7 bases and 3 bases, in that order; junction bases with no gene match: 15. Germline-derived CDR1 and CDR2 are SGHRS and YFSETQ. This CDR3 comprises 19 residues. For the CDR3, the DNA is TGCGCCAGCGGAAAACAGGGACTAGCGGGATTTGGAGACACCGGGGAGCTGTTTTTT. As protein: CASGKQGLAGFGDTGELFF.

V usage is TRBV11-1 and J usage is TRBJ2-5, with D tentatively TRBD1 (5 bases). The V end was cut by 5 bases, the J end by 5 bases, with 12 bases between. CDR1 is SGHAT, CDR2 FQDESV, per germline (reference sequence). The CDR3 length is 13 residues. In nucleotides, the CDR3 is TGTGCCAGCAGCCTGGGGCCGCGGGAGACCCAGTACTTC. The encoded protein is CASSLGPRETQYF.

This chain links TRBV28 with TRBJ1-2, with D possibly TRBD1 on 6 matching bases. Germline V gives CDR1 MDHEN, CDR2 SYDVKM. The CDR3 runs to 15 residues. V lost 7 bases to trimming and J lost 1 base, with 16 bases between them. CDR3 residues: CASMGAPGRNYGYTF. CDR3 nucleotide sequence: TGTGCCAGCATGGGGGCGCCAGGCCGTAACTATGGCTACACCTTC.

The gene calls are TRBV19 and TRBJ1-6, with D uncertain. This CDR3 region has 12 residues. Germline V gene data show CDR1 as LNHDA and CDR2 as SQIVND (reference sequence). The V end was cut by 6 bases, the J end by 10 bases, with 10 bases between. The CDR3 nucleotides are TGTGCCAGTAGAATGGCGGGCTCACCCCTCCACTTT. Translated: CASRMAGSPLHF.

The gene calls are TRBV29-1 and TRBJ2-7, with 7 bases identical to TRBD2. The junction had 19 bases not matched to a gene; V was cut back by 6 bases and J by 2 bases. CDR3 size: 17 residues. Germline V lookup: CDR1 SQVTM, CDR2 ANQGSEA. The CDR3 sequence is CSVGRRSRAGIPYEQYF. The CDR3, as DNA: TGCAGCGTAGGCCGAAGGAGCCGAGCGGGGATCCCCTACGAGCAGTACTTC.

The chain recombines TRBV28 with TRBJ1-5; 9 nucleotides align to TRBD1. The CDR3 length is 16 residues. V lost 6 bases to trimming and J lost 5 bases; unmatched junction nucleotides: 11. The germline V gene encodes CDR1 MDHEN and CDR2 SYDVKM. CDR3 in amino acids: CASRPPGQGHHQPQHF. In DNA form, the CDR3 reads TGTGCCAGCAGGCCTCCGGGACAGGGCCACCATCAGCCCCAGCATTTT.

This chain links TRBV5-1 with TRBJ2-3; perhaps TRBD2 as D (6 bases). CDR3 size: 16 residues. CDR1 is SGHRS, CDR2 YFSETQ, per germline. V was pared by 7 bases and J by 4 bases, with 22 bases between. The DNA for the CDR3 is TGCGCCAGCGTACCCTCTCCTGGCGGGACTGCAGATACGCAGTATTTT. Translation: CASVPSPGGTADTQYF.

This chain uses TRBV7-3 with TRBJ2-3; possibly TRBD2 for D (5 bases). Trimming removed 5 bases from V and 0 bases from J, with 12 bases in between. The V gene's germline CDR1 is SGHTA and CDR2 FQGTGA. This CDR3 spans 15 amino acids. In DNA form, the CDR3 reads TGTGCCAGCAGCCGAGGAGCGGTTAGCACAGATACGCAGTATTTT. Encoded protein: CASSRGAVSTDTQYF.

This chain connects TRBV7-6 to TRBJ2-2, with D possibly being TRBD1 (6 bases). Per germline, CDR1 SGHVS and CDR2 FNYEAQ. V gave up 3 bases and J gave up 2 bases, with 10 bases separating them. This CDR3 is built from 15 residues. In nucleotides, the CDR3 is TGTGCCAGCAGCTTCCGACAGGAAAACACCGGGGAGCTGTTTTTT. Amino acid sequence: CASSFRQENTGELFF.